The sequence of this T cell receptor (beta chain) was determined in a study of cytomegalovirus exposure and HLA in healthy donors. With 60 Vbeta and 13 Jbeta primers, the PCR was carried out. Authors' processing steps: Roughly 11 million shared chains were among the roughly 78 million unique TCR beta chains that a later analysis counted. TCRdb's copy holds only in-frame clones and misses some; the assay was immunoSEQ multiplex PCR. The DNA gave D and trimming, while V, J and clone size come from that table. Seen here are about 140,000 clones, about 85% observed once, and the top ten hold about 2.5%. Whole-study results and caveats: CMV serostatus alone was available as immune exposure information. The productive fraction for most TCR beta V segments was about 87% or about 30% in an earlier analysis.

Note on this clone: Antigen unknown.

This CDR3 spans 18 amino acids. Sequencing input: PBMCs. The clonotype was recovered from a boy aged 2-15 years in good health and CMV-seronegative. The chain recombines TRBV21-1 with TRBJ2-2; TRBD1, the table's D call, was not compared with the DNA. TRBV21-1 is a pseudogene locus. CDR3 in amino acids: CASEFTRDRERGTGELFF. CDR3 DNA sequence: TGTGCCAGCGAGTTCACGCGGGACAGGGAACGGGGAACCGGGGAGCTGTTTTTT.